Listed here are 10 T cell receptor beta chains from one sample, sequenced in a study of cytomegalovirus exposure and HLA in healthy donors. This PCR relied on a set of 60 Vbeta primers and 13 Jbeta primers. The repertoire was sequenced with immunoSEQ multiplex PCR; TCRdb's copy has only in-frame clones and lacks some. This table holds some 200,000 clones, 70% to 80% found once. The sample comprised PBMCs. These receptor sequences come from a man aged 35 to 55 in good health and CMV-seronegative.

The J gene is TRBJ1-2, the V gene TRBV23-1, with 8 bases lining up with TRBD1. TRBV23-1 is recorded as an ORF, its role being uncertain. V lost 0 bases and J lost 6; bases outside the gene matches: 3. This CDR3 has 14 amino acids. The CDR3 nucleotides are TGCGCCAGCAGTCAATCGACGACAGGGGATGGCTACACCTTC. This encodes CASSQSTTGDGYTF.

V and J are TRBV7-2 and TRBJ2-7; D gene ambiguous. V was clipped by 5 bases and J by 2 bases, with 13 bases between them. This CDR3 has 14 amino acids. Germline CDR1 reads SGHTA; CDR2 reads FQGNSA. CDR3 DNA sequence: TGTGCCAGCAGCCTAACTGGGCAAACCTACGAGCAGTACTTC. Amino acids: CASSLTGQTYEQYF. The full variable domain, its missing parts supplied by reference TRBV7-2 and TRBJ2-7, is GAGVSQSPSNKVTEKGKDVELRCDPISGHTALYWYRQSLGQGLEFLIYFQGNSAPDKSGLPSDRFSAERTGGSVSTLTIQRTQQEDSAVYLCASSLTGQTYEQYFGPGTRLTVT.

CDR3 nucleotide sequence: TGTGCCAGCAGCGTAGCCCTCGGGGGGTCAGCCAATGAGCAGTTCTTC. The encoded protein is CASSVALGGSANEQFF. V and J are TRBV9 and TRBJ2-1; 7 positions match TRBD2. The germline V gene encodes CDR1 SGDLS and CDR2 YYNGEE. This CDR3 is built from 16 residues. Trimming at V came to 0 bases and at J to 6 bases, leaving 9 bases not matched to a gene.

V is TRBV4-2 and J is TRBJ2-1; 7 bases are a match to TRBD2. This CDR3 has 15 residues. Trimming removed 5 bases from V and 5 bases from J; junction bases left unmatched: 9. From germline, CDR1 is LGHNA and CDR2 YNFKEQ. The CDR3 loop reads CASSSPGLLNNEQFF. CDR3 bases: TGTGCCAGCAGCAGTCCGGGACTACTAAACAATGAGCAGTTCTTC.

This chain uses TRBV4-1 with TRBJ1-3; no reliable D call. Per the germline V gene, CDR1 is MGHRA and CDR2 is YSYEKL. Trimming removed 1 base at V and 4 bases at J, with 11 bases between. The CDR3 has 15 amino acids. Written as DNA, the CDR3 is TGCGCCAGCAGCCAAGCTCCGGGTCGGGGAAACACCATATATTTT. Encoded protein: CASSQAPGRGNTIYF.

J is TRBJ1-3 and V is TRBV18, with no clear D. This CDR3 is built from 14 residues. The V gene lost 0 bases and the J gene lost 2 bases, with 5 bases spanning the gap. Germline CDR1 KGHSH, CDR2 LQKENI. CDR3 amino acids: CASSPPGTGNTIYF. The CDR3 coding sequence is TGTGCCAGCTCACCACCCGGGACTGGAAACACCATATATTTT. Looking up the rest from reference TRBV18 and TRBJ1-3 gives the full variable domain: NAGVMQNPRHLVRRRGQEARLRCSPMKGHSHVYWYRQLPEEGLKFMVYLQKENIIDESGMPKERFSAEFPKEGPSILRIQQVVRGDSAAYFCASSPPGTGNTIYFGEGSWLTVV.

The CDR3: CASLKPNTDTQYF. In DNA form, the CDR3 reads TGCGCCAGCCTTAAGCCCAACACAGATACGCAGTATTTT. The J gene is TRBJ2-3, the V gene TRBV5-1; D is unclear. The ends were cut back, 7 bases at V and 2 bases at J, with 11 bases in the middle. In germline, CDR1 is SGHRS, CDR2 YFSETQ. The CDR3 sequence is 13 residues long.

The chain links TRBV7-2 to TRBJ2-7; 12 nucleotides match TRBD1. Per germline, CDR1 SGHTA and CDR2 FQGNSA. This CDR3 has 14 amino acids. V was pared by 5 bases and J by 4 bases, with 3 bases of the junction left unmatched. Written as DNA, the CDR3 is TGTGCCAGCAGCATGGGACAGGGGGCGTACGAGCAGTACTTC. This gives the protein CASSMGQGAYEQYF.

CDR3 coding DNA: TGTGCCAGCAGGGGACTAGTCGGCGAGCAGTACTTC. Protein: CASRGLVGEQYF. V is TRBV28 and J is TRBJ2-7; 8 bases fit TRBD2. The germline V gene has CDR1 MDHEN and CDR2 SYDVKM. V trimming: 6 bases; J trimming: 6 bases; junction bases outside the gene matches: 4. CDR3 length: 12 amino acids.

The chain couples TRBV4-1 to TRBJ2-1, with 7 positions matching TRBD1. CDR1 is MGHRA and CDR2 is YSYEKL in the germline V gene. The CDR3 length is 14 residues. After removal of 2 bases from V and 12 bases from J, the junction contained 10 bases not matched to a gene. The CDR3 here is CASSQQDRAHPQFF. The CDR3 DNA follows: TGCGCCAGCAGCCAACAAGACAGGGCTCATCCGCAGTTCTTC.